This T cell receptor beta chain was recovered during a study of blood T cell repertoires in COVID-19. Study information: T cells, B-cell-depleted T cells, or PBMCs supplied cDNA or gDNA.

Per the study methods: Estimated nucleated cell counts came from reference gene primer amplification. Profiled with immunoSEQ multiplex PCR; TCRdb holds only in-frame clones, not every one. V and J calls and clone size come straight from that table; D and trimming were deduced from the DNA. The sample carries about 160,000 clones, about nine tenths recorded once. Sequenced sample: peripheral blood. This TCR derives from a man younger than 30 with acute or convalescent COVID-19.

The CDR3 sequence: CASSSSGTANTEAFF. As DNA, the CDR3 is TGCGCCAGCAGCTCCTCCGGGACAGCGAACACTGAAGCTTTCTTT. The genes are TRBV5-1 and TRBJ1-1; 7 nucleotides match TRBD1. With V trimmed by 3 bases and J by 1 base, 6 bases remained unmatched. The CDR3 sequence is 15 residues long. Germline CDR1 reads SGHRS; CDR2 reads YFSETQ.